The 12 T cell receptor beta chains below come from one sample, sequenced in a study of shared clonotypes between healthy human individuals. TCRdb's copy holds only in-frame clones and misses some; the assay was immunoSEQ multiplex PCR. The repertoire holds around 510,000 clones, around 96% seen once, with 0.055% to 0.075% in the top ten. The sample comprised naive CD4+ T cells sorted from blood. Subset meaning: CD45RA+ positively selected. All receptors derive from a woman between 25 and 40 years old in good health.

This rearrangement joins TRBV29-1 to TRBJ2-5; 8 nucleotides align to TRBD2. The CDR3 totals 15 residues. From germline, CDR1 is SQVTM and CDR2 ANQGSEA. V lost 8 bases, J lost 1 base, and 12 bases stayed unmatched. The CDR3 region has the DNA TGCAGCTCCAACCGCCGGGAGGGGCTCCAAGAGACCCAGTACTTC. The encoded protein is CSSNRREGLQETQYF.

The J gene is TRBJ2-3, the V gene TRBV10-3; 7 nucleotides line up with TRBD2. V dropped 0 bases and J dropped 0; count of bases not matched to a gene: 6. This CDR3 is 17 amino acids long. The germline V gene has CDR1 ENHRY and CDR2 SYGVKD. CDR3 residues: CAISESFSGPSTDTQYF. For the CDR3, the DNA is TGTGCCATCAGTGAGTCGTTTAGCGGGCCTAGCACAGATACGCAGTATTTT.

The chain has TRBV25-1 and TRBJ1-5; the D gene is possibly TRBD1 (5 bases). There are 16 residues in the CDR3. Germline V gene data show CDR1 as MGHDK and CDR2 as SYGVNS. V was shortened by 0 bases and J by 6 bases, with 15 bases between the two germline ends. The CDR3 protein is CASSEYPGPGRQPQHF. CDR3 nucleotide sequence: TGTGCCAGCAGTGAATATCCGGGCCCAGGGCGTCAGCCCCAGCATTTT.

V and J are TRBV2 and TRBJ1-2, with 7 bases lining up with TRBD1. Losses at the gene ends were 4 bases for V and 9 bases for J; bases not matched to a gene: 5. The CDR3 totals 12 residues. Germline V CDR1 and CDR2: SNHLY, FYNNEI. The CDR3 loop reads CASSVRQGSYTF. CDR3 in DNA: TGTGCCAGCAGTGTAAGACAGGGTAGCTACACCTTC. The variable domain in full, completed from reference TRBV2 and TRBJ1-2, reads EPEVTQTPSHQVTQMGQEVILRCVPISNHLYFYWYRQILGQKVEFLVSFYNNEISEKSEIFDDQFSVERPDGSNFTLKIRSTKLEDSAMYFCASSVRQGSYTFGSGTRLTVV.

The chain combines TRBV10-1 with TRBJ2-7; D is uncertain. V shed 2 bases and J shed 6 bases, with 17 bases lying between them. Germline lookup yields CDR1 WNHNN and CDR2 SYGVQD (reference sequence). This CDR3 region has 15 residues. As DNA, the CDR3 is TGCGCCAGCAGTGAGGGGTTTGAGGAGTTTTCCGAGCAGTACTTC. This codes for CASSEGFEEFSEQYF.

The chain couples TRBV6-6 to TRBJ1-4; tentative D call: TRBD1 (6 bases). V was shortened by 5 bases and J by 2 bases, with 15 bases between the two germline ends. The CDR3 contains 16 residues. CDR1 is MNHNY, CDR2 SVGAGI, per germline (reference sequence). The CDR3 reads CASSQQGFATNEKLFF. Written as DNA, the CDR3 is TGTGCCAGCAGTCAACAGGGTTTTGCCACTAATGAAAAACTGTTTTTT.

With regard to this clone: Other DNA sequences from this sample encode an identical CDR3 as well. The CDR3 loop reads CASSVSSNTEAFF. The CDR3 nucleotides are TGTGCCAGCAGCGTCTCATCGAACACTGAAGCTTTCTTT. V is TRBV9 and J is TRBJ1-1; D uncertain. This CDR3 comprises 13 residues. Germline loops: CDR1 SGDLS, CDR2 YYNGEE. Trimming stripped 2 bases from V and 1 base from J, with 6 bases between. The full variable domain, with the rest looked up from reference TRBV9 and TRBJ1-1, is DSGVTQTPKHLITATGQRVTLRCSPRSGDLSVYWYQQSLDQGLQFLIQYYNGEERAKGNILERFSAQQFPDLHSELNLSSLELGDSALYFCASSVSSNTEAFFGQGTRLTVV.

The chain joins TRBV6-1 to TRBJ2-3, with D unclear. Germline values: CDR1 MNHNS, CDR2 SASEGT. The CDR3 extends over 15 amino acids. Trimming left V 2 bases short and J 4 bases short, with 13 bases between. CDR3 sequence: CASSEWKYPPDTQYF. The CDR3 bases are TGTGCCAGCAGTGAATGGAAATACCCCCCAGATACGCAGTATTTT.

V and J are TRBV7-2 and TRBJ2-2; no clear D gene. There are 14 residues in the CDR3. CDR1 is SGHTA, CDR2 FQGNSA, per germline. V was trimmed by 1 base and J by 5 bases, leaving 8 bases between them. DNA for the CDR3: TGTGCCAGCAGCTTAGTTGAACAGACCGGGGAGCTGTTTTTT. This sequence encodes CASSLVEQTGELFF.

The genes are TRBV7-8 and TRBJ2-2; 11 nucleotides match TRBD2. The V gene end was trimmed by 6 bases and the J gene end by 7 bases; junction bases not matched to a gene: 10. The CDR3 sequence is 16 residues long. Germline lookup yields CDR1 SGHVS and CDR2 FQNEAQ. CDR3 nucleotides: TGTGCCAGCAGACCTAGACTAGCGGGAAAGGACGGGGAGCTGTTTTTT. It translates to CASRPRLAGKDGELFF.

This rearrangement joins TRBV28 to TRBJ1-5; D may be TRBD1 (6 bases). Germline CDR1 reads MDHEN; CDR2 reads SYDVKM. The CDR3 runs to 14 residues. V was shortened by 4 bases and J by 9 bases, with 16 bases between the two germline ends. This CDR3 reads CASSSGTPISPQHF. Written as DNA, the CDR3 is TGTGCCAGCAGTTCCGGGACACCGATATCGCCCCAGCATTTT.

V and J are TRBV28 and TRBJ2-7; unclear D gene. This CDR3 is 15 amino acids long. V gave up 3 bases and J gave up 2 bases, with 14 bases separating them. Germline CDR1 reads MDHEN; CDR2 reads SYDVKM. The CDR3 DNA is TGTGCCAGCAGTTTGTCGGACCAAATTCCCTACGAGCAGTACTTC. Its protein product is CASSLSDQIPYEQYF.